The 24 T cell receptor beta chains listed next were all sequenced from one sample in a study of blood T cells in healthy people across ages. A second 7 to 11 cycle PCR used barcoded and J-beta primers. One entry per CDR3 protein results from TCRdb running MiXCR on the 5' RACE reads. The sample carries about 570,000 distinct CDR3 sequences, 25% to 30% recorded once. What was sequenced was blood. All receptors derive from a woman aged 70 to 79 in good health.

This clonotype was detected many times. J is TRBJ1-4 and V is TRBV20-1, with D possibly TRBD1 on 6 matching bases. The germline gives CDR1 DFQATT, CDR2 SNEGSKA (reference sequence). The CDR3 totals 14 residues. Trimming removed 8 bases at V and 11 bases at J, with 24 bases between. This CDR3 reads CSPARAQERGKLFF. The CDR3 bases are TGCAGTCCAGCTAGGGCGCAGGAGAGGGGGAAACTGTTTTTT.

V gene TRBV5-5 combines with J gene TRBJ2-1, with a possible D match to TRBD2 (5 bases). The end of the DNA fits TRBJ2-7 better, so the J call may be wrong. Germline-derived CDR1 and CDR2 are SGHKS and YYEKEE (reference sequence). The CDR3 contains 14 residues. This CDR3 is CASSLIRIRGEQYF. In nucleotides, the CDR3 is TGTGCCAGCAGCTTGATTCGCATCCGGGGAGAGCAGTACTTC.

Points on this clonotype: One end of the junction fails to match germline, which may point to a read error. V and J are TRBV28 and TRBJ2-4; D not certain. The CDR3 runs to 12 residues. Per the germline V gene, CDR1 is MDHEN and CDR2 is SYDVKM. CDR3 sequence (DNA): TGTGCCAGCAGTCGGTCCAAAAACAATCAGTACTTC. Its translation is CASSRSKNNQYF.

The V call is TRBV29-1, the J call TRBJ1-2, with D hard to call. Trimming pared 3 bases from V and 8 bases from J, leaving 7 bases between. CDR1 and CDR2 (germline): SQVTM, ANQGSEA. CDR3 size: 10 residues. The CDR3 reads CSVDTRGYTF. The CDR3 DNA follows: TGCAGCGTTGACACGAGGGGCTACACCTTC.

This clonotype was observed a few times. The chain carries TRBV29-1 and TRBJ2-1; 8 positions match TRBD2. This CDR3 has 15 amino acids. Germline V gives CDR1 SQVTM, CDR2 ANQGSEA. The trim removed 4 bases at V and 0 bases at J, leaving 5 bases unmatched. CDR3 nucleotide sequence: TGCAGCGTTGGTAGCGGGGTGAGCTCCTACAATGAGCAGTTCTTC. Translated: CSVGSGVSSYNEQFF.

This clonotype was seen more than once but under ten times. The chain has TRBV24-1 and TRBJ2-3; the match to TRBD2 covers 8 bases. V trimming: 10 bases; J trimming: 1 base; junction bases outside the gene matches: 9. From germline, CDR1 is KGHDR and CDR2 SFDVKD. This CDR3 is built from 15 residues. The chain's CDR3 is CATGEQAGGTDTQYF. CDR3 DNA: TGTGCCACGGGAGAGCAAGCGGGGGGCACAGATACGCAGTATTTT.

This clonotype has only a few counts. The CDR3 sequence is CASSNGPADTEAFF. CDR3 bases: TGTGCCAGCAGCAACGGCCCCGCCGACACTGAAGCTTTCTTT. This chain uses TRBV5-6 with TRBJ1-1; the D is unclear. CDR1 SGHDT and CDR2 YYEEEE come from the germline V gene. V was shortened by 4 bases and J by 3 bases, with 13 bases between the two germline ends. The CDR3 spans 14 residues.

V is TRBV18 and J is TRBJ2-7, with a weak D call TRBD2 (5 bases). The CDR3 length is 14 residues. The germline V gene encodes CDR1 KGHSH and CDR2 LQKENI. V was shortened by 5 bases and J by 7 bases, with 18 bases between the two germline ends. The CDR3 reads CASSASGAEVEQYV. For the CDR3, the DNA is TGTGCCAGCTCAGCCTCCGGCGCGGAGGTTGAGCAGTACGTC.

The sample holds a few counts of this clonotype. This chain links TRBV7-2 with TRBJ2-7; 8 bases align to TRBD2. The trim removed 5 bases at V and 4 bases at J, leaving 4 bases unmatched. CDR1 and CDR2 from the germline V gene are SGHTA and FQGNSA. This CDR3 region has 13 residues. CDR3 sequence reads: CASSTSGLYEQYF. The CDR3 DNA sequence: TGTGCCAGCAGCACTAGCGGATTATACGAGCAGTACTTC.

The CDR3 sequence: CAISIAGGPQDTQYF. In nucleotides, the CDR3 is TGTGCCATCAGTATAGCGGGGGGGCCACAAGATACGCAGTATTTT. The chain joins TRBV10-3 to TRBJ2-3; TRBD2 matches at 11 bases. Trimming cost V 5 bases and J 5 bases; bases outside gene matches: 6. CDR3 length: 15 residues. CDR1 ENHRY and CDR2 SYGVKD come from the germline V gene.

There are a few counts of this clonotype. The chain carries TRBV6-6 and TRBJ2-1; D may correspond to TRBD1 or TRBD2 (7 bases each). This CDR3 region has 13 residues. Trimming took 10 bases from V and 5 from J, leaving 15 bases between them. Germline V gene sequence: CDR1 MNHNY, CDR2 SVGAGI (reference sequence). In DNA, the CDR3 is TGTGCCATCTCCAGGGGGGGGAACAATGAGCAGTTCTTC. Translating gives CAISRGGNNEQFF.

This clonotype was seen only a few times. The genes are TRBV20-1 and TRBJ2-1, with D perhaps matching TRBD2 (7 bases). Germline V lookup: CDR1 DFQATT, CDR2 SNEGSKA (reference sequence). The V and J ends lost 3 bases and 5 bases respectively, with 14 bases between them. The CDR3 runs 14 residues. CDR3 protein: CSASFRGGNNEQFF. The CDR3 DNA sequence: TGCAGTGCTAGCTTTAGGGGGGGTAACAATGAGCAGTTCTTC.

The chain is built from TRBV20-1 and TRBJ1-2, with a possible D match to TRBD1 (5 bases). The CDR3 is 12 amino acids. CDR1 DFQATT and CDR2 SNEGSKA come from the germline V gene (reference sequence). Trimming took off 6 bases at V and 8 bases at J, with 16 bases between the two ends. The chain's CDR3 is CSASTGQVGYTF. For the CDR3, the DNA is TGCAGTGCCTCAACAGGACAAGTCGGCTACACCTTC.

This clonotype was seen a handful of times. V gene TRBV2 combines with J gene TRBJ2-5; 9 positions agree with TRBD2. V shed 2 bases and J 0 bases; nucleotides not matched to a gene: 4. The germline gives CDR1 SNHLY, CDR2 FYNNEI. This CDR3 is 16 amino acids long. The DNA for the CDR3 is TGTGCCAGCAGTGAAAATAGCGGGGGATACCAAGAGACCCAGTACTTC. Its protein is CASSENSGGYQETQYF.

This chain links TRBV7-2 with TRBJ2-1, with D unresolved. The end of the DNA fits TRBJ2-7 better, so the J call may be wrong. The germline CDR1 and CDR2 sequences are SGHTA and FQGNSA. The CDR3 covers 11 residues. The CDR3 is CASLSEYEQYF. For the CDR3, the DNA is TGTGCCAGTCTCTCGGAGTACGAGCAGTACTTC.

The CDR3 loop is CASSSGQNLYGYTF. The CDR3 nucleotides are TGTGCCAGCAGTTCCGGACAGAACCTCTATGGCTACACCTTC. This chain uses TRBV6-2 or TRBV6-3 with TRBJ1-2; D is perhaps TRBD1 (6 bases). The CDR3 has 14 residues. Germline V gives CDR1 MNHEY, CDR2 SVGEGT. V lost 4 bases and J 4 bases, leaving 13 bases between the germline ends.

The chain's CDR3 is CASSQVIGNVLTF. Here the CDR3 DNA reads TGTGCCAGCAGCCAAGTAATCGGCAACGTCCTGACTTTC. The rearrangement uses TRBV4-2 and TRBJ2-6, with D unresolved. This CDR3 has 13 amino acids. CDR1 and CDR2 from the germline V gene are LGHNA and YNFKEQ. V was pared by 1 base and J by 9 bases, with 7 bases between.

The chain has TRBV20-1 and TRBJ1-1; tentatively, D is TRBD1 (5 bases). Trimming removed 0 bases from V and 0 bases from J, with 11 bases in between. CDR3 length: 15 residues. CDR1 is DFQATT and CDR2 is SNEGSKA in the germline V gene (reference sequence). CDR3 residues: CSARDWGGMNTEAFF. CDR3 nucleotides: TGCAGTGCTAGAGATTGGGGGGGTATGAACACTGAAGCTTTCTTT.

CDR3 sequence reads: CSATYRGHRQPQHF. The CDR3 DNA is TGCAGTGCTACGTACAGGGGGCATAGACAGCCCCAGCATTTT. The chain recombines TRBV20-1 with TRBJ1-5; TRBD1 agrees at 9 bases. The V gene's germline CDR1 is DFQATT and CDR2 SNEGSKA (reference sequence). The trim removed 4 bases at V and 7 bases at J, leaving 8 bases unmatched. CDR3 size: 14 residues.

This clonotype was picked up a small number of times. The chain is built from TRBV19 and TRBJ2-5, with 9 nucleotides matching TRBD2. The DNA end is more similar to TRBJ2-1, so the J call may be wrong. CDR1 LNHDA and CDR2 SQIVND come from the germline V gene (reference sequence). This CDR3 contains 16 residues. CDR3 sequence: CASSIQAGGPYNEQFF. DNA of the CDR3: TGTGCCAGTAGTATCCAAGCGGGGGGACCCTACAATGAGCAGTTCTTC.

Only a few counts were recorded for this clonotype. The gene calls are TRBV11-2 and TRBJ1-1, with D possibly being TRBD1 (5 bases). V lost 4 bases and J 4 bases, leaving 10 bases between the germline ends. CDR3 length: 13 amino acids. Per the germline V gene, CDR1 is SGHAT and CDR2 is FQNNGV. The CDR3 sequence: CASSSQGSTEAFF. As DNA, the CDR3 is TGTGCCAGCAGCTCTCAGGGAAGCACTGAAGCTTTCTTT.

A few counts support this clonotype. J is TRBJ1-1 and V is TRBV7-2; D not resolved. CDR1 and CDR2 from the germline V gene are SGHTA and FQGNSA. Trimming removed 0 bases from V and 11 bases from J, with 10 bases in between. This CDR3 is built from 12 residues. The CDR3 coding sequence is TGTGCCAGCAGCTTAGCTCGTTTAGGGGCTTTCTTT. It is translated as CASSLARLGAFF.

This clonotype was detected a few times. The chain couples TRBV2 to TRBJ1-6; D is perhaps TRBD1 (5 bases). The germline CDR1 and CDR2 sequences are SNHLY and FYNNEI. The CDR3 spans 15 residues. V lost 6 bases to trimming and J lost 5 bases, with 14 bases between them. The CDR3 loop is CASRGLLENNSPLHF. CDR3 sequence (DNA): TGTGCCAGCAGGGGGCTACTCGAGAATAATTCACCCCTCCACTTT.

The rearrangement uses TRBV3-1 and TRBJ2-7; unclear D gene. V lost 5 bases, J lost 3 bases, and 11 bases lay in between. The CDR3 sequence is 13 residues long. Germline values: CDR1 LGHDT, CDR2 YNNKEL (reference sequence). The CDR3: CASSFWNGYEQYF. CDR3 sequence (DNA): TGTGCCAGCAGCTTCTGGAACGGCTACGAGCAGTACTTC.